The next 6 T cell receptor beta chains were all read from a single sample in a study of cytomegalovirus exposure and HLA in healthy donors. Assay used: immunoSEQ multiplex PCR; TCRdb lists only in-frame clones, some missing. The sample holds 110,000 to 150,000 clones; more than 85% are singletons and the top ten take about 0.7%. The sequencing input was PBMCs. These receptors were taken from a man between 18 and 35 years old in good health and CMV-seronegative.

This sequence joins TRBV2 and TRBJ1-5; 10 nucleotides agree with TRBD1. Germline V lookup: CDR1 SNHLY, CDR2 FYNNEI. Trimming cost V 7 bases and J 0 bases; bases outside gene matches: 6. The CDR3 has 16 residues. In nucleotides, the CDR3 is TGTGCCAGCAAGGACAGGGGGGCTTATAGCAATCAGCCCCAGCATTTT. This translates into CASKDRGAYSNQPQHF. The full variable domain, in which reference TRBV2 and TRBJ1-5 provide the parts outside the CDR3, is EPEVTQTPSHQVTQMGQEVILRCVPISNHLYFYWYRQILGQKVEFLVSFYNNEISEKSEIFDDQFSVERPDGSNFTLKIRSTKLEDSAMYFCASKDRGAYSNQPQHFGDGTRLSIL.

J is TRBJ2-1 and V is TRBV5-4, with D unclear. V lost 4 bases, J lost 0 bases, and 8 bases lay in between. Germline V gene lookup returns CDR1 SGHNT and CDR2 YYREEE (reference sequence). The CDR3 covers 14 residues. CDR3 coding DNA: TGTGCCAGCAGCGCGGAGATCTCCTACAATGAGCAGTTCTTC. Translating it yields CASSAEISYNEQFF.

CDR3 amino acids: CAIMSQGALNTGELFF. The DNA of the CDR3 is TGTGCCATCATGAGCCAGGGGGCTTTGAACACCGGGGAGCTGTTTTTT. The chain employs TRBV10-3 and TRBJ2-2; 8 nucleotides align to TRBD1. Trimming cost V 7 bases and J 1 base; bases outside gene matches: 8. Germline V gene sequence: CDR1 ENHRY, CDR2 SYGVKD. This CDR3 has 16 residues.

This sequence joins TRBV7-8 and TRBJ2-5; TRBD2 might be the D (5 bases). Per germline, CDR1 SGHVS and CDR2 FQNEAQ. Trimming removed 1 base from V and 4 bases from J, with 10 bases in between. This CDR3 has 14 amino acids. This chain's CDR3 is CASSLEAGSETQYF. The CDR3 DNA reads TGTGCCAGCAGCTTAGAGGCGGGTTCAGAGACCCAGTACTTC.

The V gene is TRBV5-1, the J gene TRBJ1-5; 7 bases align to TRBD1. The junction had 5 bases not matched to a gene; V was cut back by 2 bases and J by 3 bases. CDR3 length: 15 residues. The germline gives CDR1 SGHRS, CDR2 YFSETQ. The CDR3 reads CASSLGGGPNQPQHF. In DNA, the CDR3 is TGCGCCAGCAGCTTAGGAGGGGGCCCCAATCAGCCCCAGCATTTT.

The chain employs TRBV7-3 and TRBJ2-2; D uncertain. The CDR3 has 13 amino acids. V shed 4 bases and J shed 4 bases, with 7 bases lying between them. Germline CDR1 SGHTA, CDR2 FQGTGA. The CDR3 nucleotides are TGTGCCAGCAGCTCCCCGGGCACCGGGGAGCTGTTTTTT. It codes for CASSSPGTGELFF.